This T cell receptor beta chain came from a study of shared clonotypes between healthy human individuals. Study in general: Three plates were used per donor for CD4 naive, three for CD4 memory, two for CD8 naive and one for CD8 memory.

Study-level findings and limits: Measured sharing among donors was expected to vary with sequencing depth.

Terminally differentiated effector memory CD45RA+ cells were left out of the naive CD8 fraction, which was CD45RO-negative and positively selected for CCR7. For this clone: Antigen unknown.

When replicate PCRs were run on sorted subsets, they used 200 ng DNA, around 33,000 T cell genomes. Some clones are missing from TCRdb's copy, which holds only in-frame ones; the method was immunoSEQ multiplex PCR. The data hold over 750,000 clones, with around 96% observed a single time. Trimming stripped 4 bases from V and 0 bases from J, with 16 bases between. From germline, CDR1 is SQVTM and CDR2 ANQGSEA. The CDR3 consists of 15 residues. The sample consisted of naive CD8+ T cells sorted from blood. The genes are TRBV29-1 and TRBJ2-7; D not certain. The receptor was isolated from a young man in good health. The CDR3 protein is CSVASGSRSSYEQYF. Here the CDR3 DNA reads TGCAGCGTTGCGTCGGGCAGTCGGAGCTCCTACGAGCAGTACTTC.